These T cell receptor beta chains were read from a single sample in a study of blood T cell repertoires in COVID-19. Data came from immunoSEQ multiplex PCR; TCRdb stores just in-frame clones and leaves some out. The data show approximately 300,000 clones, roughly 89% seen once. The source material was peripheral blood. The origin of the receptors is a woman aged 40 to 50 with COVID-19, enrolled during active disease. CDR3s include the opening cysteine and the closing phenylalanine or tryptophan. Each record gives: clone size, D gene, V gene, J gene, CDR3 protein, CDR3 DNA. D genes are given only for firm matches. Only some rows state a clone size, as once, few, many or a class for expanded clones.

clone_size: -; d_call: TRBD2; v_call: TRBV5-4; j_call: TRBJ2-3; cdr3_aa: CASSSSGGSVTDTQYF; cdr3_nt: TGTGCCAGCAGCAGTAGCGGGGGATCGGTTACAGATACGCAGTATTTT
clone_size: -; d_call: -; v_call: TRBV5-1; j_call: TRBJ2-7; cdr3_aa: CASSLVAGREYEQYF; cdr3_nt: TGCGCCAGCAGCTTGGTCGCGGGGAGAGAGTACGAGCAGTACTTC
clone_size: -; d_call: -; v_call: TRBV7-2; j_call: TRBJ2-1; cdr3_aa: CASSLWRTDNEQFF; cdr3_nt: TGTGCCAGCAGCTTGTGGCGGACAGACAATGAGCAGTTCTTC
clone_size: -; d_call: TRBD1; v_call: TRBV3-1/TRBV3-2; j_call: TRBJ1-1; cdr3_aa: CASSLMRTGVGAFF; cdr3_nt: TGTGCCAGCAGCCTGATGAGGACAGGGGTCGGAGCTTTCTTT
clone_size: -; d_call: TRBD2; v_call: TRBV9; j_call: TRBJ2-1; cdr3_aa: CASGPRLAGTTRVNEQFF; cdr3_nt: TGTGCCAGCGGACCCCGACTAGCGGGGACCACTCGGGTCAATGAGCAGTTCTTC
clone_size: -; d_call: -; v_call: TRBV7-2; j_call: TRBJ1-1; cdr3_aa: CASIPRPPGENTEAFF; cdr3_nt: TGTGCCAGCATCCCCAGGCCCCCGGGGGAGAACACTGAAGCTTTCTTT
clone_size: -; d_call: -; v_call: TRBV5-1; j_call: TRBJ1-1; cdr3_aa: CASSSGTHDFAEAFF; cdr3_nt: TGCGCCAGCAGCTCCGGGACACATGATTTCGCTGAAGCTTTCTTT
clone_size: few; d_call: TRBD2; v_call: TRBV4-3; j_call: TRBJ2-1; cdr3_aa: CASSHSSGRPGNEQFF; cdr3_nt: TGCGCCAGCAGCCATTCTAGCGGGAGGCCGGGGAATGAGCAGTTCTTC
clone_size: -; d_call: -; v_call: TRBV7-7; j_call: TRBJ1-3; cdr3_aa: CASSSGLRSGNTIYF; cdr3_nt: TGTGCTAGCAGCTCCGGACTGCGCTCTGGAAACACCATATATTTT
clone_size: once; d_call: -; v_call: TRBV5-1; j_call: TRBJ2-1; cdr3_aa: CASSFRQANNEQFF; cdr3_nt: TGCGCCAGCAGCTTTAGACAGGCAAACAATGAGCAGTTCTTC
clone_size: -; d_call: TRBD1; v_call: TRBV5-1; j_call: TRBJ2-6; cdr3_aa: CASRSTPGTGTGANVLTF; cdr3_nt: TGCGCCAGCAGGTCTACTCCCGGGACAGGGACTGGGGCCAACGTCCTGACTTTC
clone_size: -; d_call: -; v_call: TRBV5-1; j_call: TRBJ2-1; cdr3_aa: CASSLGSGDNEQFF; cdr3_nt: TGCGCCAGCAGCTTGGGGTCCGGGGACAATGAGCAGTTCTTC